This is a list of T cell receptor beta chains from one sample in a study of CD8 T cells in Susac syndrome. TCRdb independently ran MiXCR on the immunoSEQ multiplex PCR reads; one entry per CDR3 protein. Here the sample spans approximately 110,000 distinct CDR3 sequences, around 97% being singletons. The sample comprised CD4+ T cells from PBMCs. The source of these receptors is a human donor in good health. CDR3s include the opening cysteine and the closing phenylalanine or tryptophan. A D gene is named only where the DNA matches it firmly. The size of a clone is reported for some rows only, either as once, few or many, or as a class for expanded clones.

>-|-|TRBJ2-7|TRBV20-1
CSAEEGGELYEQYF
TGCAGTGCCGAGGAGGGTGGGGAACTCTACGAGCAGTACTTC
>-|-|TRBJ2-5|TRBV25-1
CASSEWGQGRETQYF
TGTGCCAGCAGTGAATGGGGTCAGGGTAGGGAGACCCAGTACTTC
>-|-|TRBJ1-1|TRBV7-2
CASSLRASYTEAFF
TGTGCCAGCAGCTTGAGGGCGTCATACACTGAAGCTTTCTTT
>-|TRBD1|TRBJ1-1|TRBV7-9
CASSLAGQGVEAFF
TGTGCCAGCAGCTTAGCAGGACAGGGGGTTGAAGCTTTCTTT
>-|-|TRBJ2-1|TRBV7-2
CASSLQRNNEQFF
TGTGCCAGCAGCCTCCAGCGGAACAATGAGCAGTTCTTC
>-|-|TRBJ2-5|TRBV29-1
CSVERTGRSRGGGTQYF
TGCAGCGTTGAGAGGACAGGGCGCTCTCGCGGGGGAGGGACCCAGTACTTC
>-|TRBD1|TRBJ1-2|TRBV29-1
CSVKGATGVGYTF
TGCAGCGTTAAGGGGGCTACAGGGGTTGGCTACACCTTC
>-|-|TRBJ1-2|TRBV6-1
CASNQMGGYTF
TGTGCCAGCAATCAGATGGGAGGCTACACCTTC
>-|TRBD2|TRBJ2-7|TRBV6-5
CASSYVSGSSYEQYF
TGTGCCAGCAGTTATGTCAGCGGGAGCTCCTACGAGCAGTACTTC
>-|TRBD1|TRBJ2-7|TRBV12-3/TRBV12-4
CASTASGQGSYEQYF
TGTGCCAGCACCGCGTCGGGACAGGGTTCCTACGAGCAGTACTTC
>-|-|TRBJ2-5|TRBV7-9
CASSLTGYEQETQYF
TGTGCCAGCAGCCTCACGGGGTACGAGCAAGAGACCCAGTACTTC
>-|TRBD1|TRBJ1-6|TRBV2
CASRAGGNHNSPLHF
TGTGCCAGCAGGGCAGGGGGCAACCATAATTCACCCCTCCACTTT
>-|TRBD2|TRBJ2-1|TRBV7-3
CASSPREGPHEQFF
TGTGCCAGCAGCCCCCGGGAGGGCCCCCATGAGCAGTTCTTC
>-|-|TRBJ2-7|TRBV7-3
CASSSGPNYEQYF
TGTGCCAGCAGCTCCGGGCCTAACTACGAGCAGTACTTC
>-|TRBD2|TRBJ2-4|TRBV4-1
CASSQGLAGGVAKNIQYF
TGCGCCAGCAGCCAGGGACTAGCGGGAGGGGTAGCCAAAAACATTCAGTACTTC
>-|-|TRBJ1-5|TRBV6-6
CASTIGGAGQPQHF
TGTGCCAGCACCATAGGGGGGGCAGGGCAGCCCCAGCATTTT
>-|TRBD2|TRBJ2-2|TRBV5-6
CASSSKKRRGTNTGELFF
TGTGCCAGCAGCTCCAAAAAGCGGCGGGGGACGAACACCGGGGAGCTGTTTTTT
>once|TRBD1|TRBJ1-1|TRBV6-5
CASSRDSKATEAFF
TGTGCCAGCAGTCGGGACAGCAAGGCCACTGAAGCTTTCTTT
>-|TRBD1|TRBJ1-5|TRBV6-2/TRBV6-3
CASSSHGQGGLGQHF
TGTGCCAGCAGTTCCCACGGACAGGGGGGGCTCGGCCAGCATTTT